This TCR beta chain originates from a study of response to subunit inactivated influenza vaccine. The study's findings and limits: New T cells are recruited in small numbers by each seasonal influenza vaccination, according to the authors' suggestion.

This clonotype was counted many times. Its antigen is unknown. TCRdb analysed the RT-PCR reads with MiXCR anew, one entry per CDR3 protein. The repertoire has approximately 530,000 distinct CDR3 sequences, around 7.7% of them found once; the top ten carry roughly 14%. J was trimmed by 6 bases and V by 2 bases; bases with no gene match: 14. CDR3 length equals 18 residues. CDR1 and CDR2 from the germline V gene are MNHEY and SVGAGI. The sequencing here drew on PBMCs from blood, taken around 25 months after vaccination. The TCR originated in a man aged 50-75 years who received an inactivated influenza vaccine. The chain recombines TRBV6-5 with TRBJ2-3; 10 bases map to TRBD2. CDR3 amino acids: CASSYGGIAGGHTDTQYF. For the CDR3, the DNA is TGTGCCAGCAGTTACGGAGGGATAGCGGGGGGCCACACGGATACGCAGTATTTT.